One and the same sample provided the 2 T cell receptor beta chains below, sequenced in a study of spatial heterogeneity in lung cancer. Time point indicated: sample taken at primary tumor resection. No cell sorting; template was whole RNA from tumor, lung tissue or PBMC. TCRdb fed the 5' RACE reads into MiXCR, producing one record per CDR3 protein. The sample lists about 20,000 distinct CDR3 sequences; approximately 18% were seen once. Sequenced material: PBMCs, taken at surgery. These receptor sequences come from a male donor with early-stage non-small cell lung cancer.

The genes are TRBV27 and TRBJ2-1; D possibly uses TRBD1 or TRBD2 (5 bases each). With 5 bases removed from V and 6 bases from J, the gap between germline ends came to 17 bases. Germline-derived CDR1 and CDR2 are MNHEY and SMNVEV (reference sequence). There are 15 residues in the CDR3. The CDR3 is CASSQTSLQGNEQFF. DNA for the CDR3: TGTGCCAGCAGTCAAACTAGTCTGCAGGGCAATGAGCAGTTCTTC.

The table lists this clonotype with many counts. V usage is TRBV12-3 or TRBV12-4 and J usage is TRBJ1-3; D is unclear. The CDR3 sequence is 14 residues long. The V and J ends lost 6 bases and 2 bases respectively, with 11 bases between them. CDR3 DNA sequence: TGTGCCAGCAGACCCGACGACGCTGGAAACACCATATATTTT. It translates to CASRPDDAGNTIYF.